Below are 27 T cell receptor beta chains sequenced from a single sample in a study of patients and donors after allogeneic stem cell transplantation. TCRdb re-analysed the RT-PCR reads in MiXCR, keeping a single row per CDR3 protein. Altogether 900,000 to 1,000,000 distinct CDR3 sequences are present, more than 15% being singletons, with the ten largest covering 5% to 6.5%. Material for sequencing was blood, either unsorted or a sorted T cell fraction (not recorded which). These receptors came from a human donor who was either an allogeneic HSCT recipient or a stem cell or donor lymphocyte infusion donor (not recorded which). It is not recorded whose cells these are; they may come from a transplant donor.

This clonotype was seen just once. This chain joins TRBV20-1 and TRBJ2-3, with D maybe TRBD1 (6 bases). Germline lookup yields CDR1 DFQATT and CDR2 SNEGSKA (reference sequence). Trimming shortened V by 2 bases and J by 3 bases, and 15 bases separated the two germline ends. The CDR3 is 15 residues long. The CDR3 sequence: CSARLVQGRTDTQYF. The CDR3 DNA follows: TGCAGTGCTAGACTGGTTCAGGGGAGAACAGATACGCAGTATTTT.

J is TRBJ1-6 and V is TRBV4-1; 9 bases map to TRBD1. The CDR3 is 14 residues long. Per the germline V gene, CDR1 is MGHRA and CDR2 is YSYEKL. The V segment lost 3 bases and the J segment 10 bases; nucleotides outside the gene matches: 4. The CDR3 is CASSHTGGWSPLHF. The CDR3 DNA sequence: TGCGCCAGCAGCCATACAGGGGGCTGGTCACCCCTCCACTTT.

This clonotype was observed a handful of times. CDR3 nucleotide sequence: TGTGCCAGCAGCTTAGTAGCGGGAGAGGGAGATACGCAGTATTTT. Translating it yields CASSLVAGEGDTQYF. The chain joins TRBV7-9 to TRBJ2-3, with TRBD2 matching over 9 bases. The J segment lost 5 bases and the V segment lost 1 base, leaving 4 bases of the junction unmatched. In germline, CDR1 is SEHNR, CDR2 FQNEAQ (reference sequence). This CDR3 has 15 amino acids.

The chain recombines TRBV6-1 with TRBJ2-5, with TRBD1 matching over 7 bases. This CDR3 has 15 amino acids. Trimming at V came to 0 bases and at J to 5 bases, leaving 6 bases not matched to a gene. CDR1 and CDR2 (germline): MNHNS, SASEGT. The CDR3 here is CASSEALGTAETQYF. CDR3 coding DNA: TGTGCCAGCAGTGAAGCGCTCGGGACAGCGGAGACCCAGTACTTC.

V is TRBV27 and J is TRBJ2-2, with D tentatively TRBD2 (6 bases). Germline CDR1 reads MNHEY; CDR2 reads SMNVEV (reference sequence). V shed 3 bases and J shed 4 bases, with 12 bases lying between them. CDR3 length equals 15 residues. As DNA, the CDR3 is TGTGCCAGCAGTTTTGGCGGGAAGTTCACCGGGGAGCTGTTTTTT. Translating gives CASSFGGKFTGELFF.

CDR3 in DNA: TGTGCCAGCAGCCCCTCCGACAGGGGTGGCTACACCTTC. As protein: CASSPSDRGGYTF. This chain joins TRBV11-2 and TRBJ1-2; TRBD1 aligns across 8 bases. Unmatched junction bases numbered 6, after V lost 5 bases and J lost 7 bases. CDR1 is SGHAT, CDR2 FQNNGV, per germline. This CDR3 has 13 residues. Filled out from reference TRBV11-2 and TRBJ1-2, the complete variable domain reads EAGVAQSPRYKIIEKRQSVAFWCNPISGHATLYWYQQILGQGPKLLIQFQNNGVVDDSQLPKDRFSAERLKGVDSTLKIQPAKLEDSAVYLCASSPSDRGGYTFGSGTRLTVV.

This clonotype was counted a single time. The chain carries TRBV2 and TRBJ1-5; D call uncertain. Germline CDR1 SNHLY, CDR2 FYNNEI. V was trimmed by 4 bases and J by 6 bases, leaving 13 bases between them. CDR3 length: 14 amino acids. The CDR3 DNA reads TGTGCCAGCAGTGGAGGGAACCGGCTTCAGCCCCAGCATTTT. Encoded protein: CASSGGNRLQPQHF.

In its sample, this clonotype was seen a few times. The V call is TRBV7-3, the J call TRBJ1-1; D is undetermined. V lost 1 base and J 2 bases, leaving 11 bases between the germline ends. CDR1 SGHTA and CDR2 FQGTGA come from the germline V gene. There are 15 residues in the CDR3. The CDR3 protein is CASSLSSDGNTEAFF. The CDR3 coding sequence is TGTGCCAGCAGCTTAAGTTCGGACGGAAACACTGAAGCTTTCTTT.

The chain recombines TRBV20-1 with TRBJ2-3; D tentatively fits TRBD1 or TRBD2 (6 bases each). Germline V gene lookup returns CDR1 DFQATT and CDR2 SNEGSKA (reference sequence). Trimming shortened V by 5 bases and J by 6 bases, and 15 bases separated the two germline ends. The CDR3 covers 13 residues. CDR3 loop: CSAPTRRGDTQYF. The CDR3 region has the DNA TGCAGTGCTCCCACTAGGAGGGGGGATACGCAGTATTTT.

This clonotype was picked up a small number of times. The chain couples TRBV25-1 to TRBJ1-1; 9 bases match TRBD1. Trimming at V came to 11 bases and at J to 1 base, leaving 5 bases not matched to a gene. The germline CDR1 and CDR2 sequences are MGHDK and SYGVNS. The CDR3 covers 13 residues. Written as DNA, the CDR3 is TGTGCCGCAACGGGACAGGGGAACACTGAAGCTTTCTTT. It is translated as CAATGQGNTEAFF.

A few counts support this clonotype. The chain combines TRBV7-9 with TRBJ1-1; TRBD1 agrees at 8 bases. V was pared by 3 bases and J by 8 bases, with 11 bases of the junction left unmatched. Per germline, CDR1 SEHNR and CDR2 FQNEAQ (reference sequence). This CDR3 contains 15 residues. Here the CDR3 DNA reads TGTGCCAGCAGCTTTCCCAGGACAGGGATCCGAGAAGCTTTCTTT. It is translated as CASSFPRTGIREAFF. The full variable domain, completed using reference TRBV7-9 and TRBJ1-1, is DTGVSQNPRHKITKRGQNVTFRCDPISEHNRLYWYRQTLGQGPEFLTYFQNEAQLEKSRLLSDRFSAERPKGSFSTLEIQRTEQGDSAMYLCASSFPRTGIREAFFGQGTRLTVV.

The V gene is TRBV25-1, the J gene TRBJ1-4; 9 bases fit TRBD1. Germline V gene data show CDR1 as MGHDK and CDR2 as SYGVNS. This CDR3 comprises 16 residues. Trimming removed 3 bases from V and 0 bases from J; junction bases left unmatched: 2. The CDR3 nucleotides are TGTGCCAGCAGTGACACAGGGGGCACAACTAATGAAAAACTGTTTTTT. The encoded protein is CASSDTGGTTNEKLFF.

There are many counts of this clonotype. The chain employs TRBV29-1 and TRBJ2-7; D gene ambiguous. CDR1 is SQVTM and CDR2 is ANQGSEA in the germline V gene. There are 12 residues in the CDR3. Trimming cost V 4 bases and J 4 bases, with 11 bases left between them. As DNA, the CDR3 is TGCAGCGTTGGTGGGTCTACGTACGAGCAGTACTTC. Translated, it gives CSVGGSTYEQYF.

The J gene is TRBJ2-1, the V gene TRBV14; TRBD2 agrees at 9 bases. Per the germline V gene, CDR1 is SGHDN and CDR2 is FVKESK. After removal of 6 bases from V and 2 bases from J, the junction contained 8 bases not matched to a gene. The CDR3 loop spans 16 amino acids. DNA for the CDR3: TGTGCCAGCAGGCGCGGGGGGGCCGGTACCTACAATGAGCAGTTCTTC. Its protein product is CASRRGGAGTYNEQFF.

The rearrangement links TRBV4-1 to TRBJ2-7; the D gene could be TRBD1 or TRBD2 (6 bases each). The CDR3 is made up of 14 amino acids. Germline values: CDR1 MGHRA, CDR2 YSYEKL. V was pared by 4 bases and J by 0 bases, with 10 bases between. CDR3 residues: CASSPGAPSYEQYF. CDR3 sequence (DNA): TGCGCCAGCAGCCCGGGGGCCCCCTCCTACGAGCAGTACTTC.

This clonotype was seen a handful of times. V usage is TRBV9 and J usage is TRBJ2-4, with D possibly being TRBD2 (6 bases). The germline V gene has CDR1 SGDLS and CDR2 YYNGEE. This CDR3 comprises 17 residues. V lost 4 bases to trimming and J lost 2 bases, with 19 bases between them. This chain's CDR3 is CASSPYWGDGTKNIQYF. Here the CDR3 DNA reads TGTGCCAGCAGCCCCTATTGGGGGGACGGAACCAAAAACATTCAGTACTTC.

The rearrangement uses TRBV9 and TRBJ1-3; D might be TRBD1 (6 bases). Deletions cut 3 bases from V and 0 bases from J, with 13 bases between. Germline CDR1 reads SGDLS; CDR2 reads YYNGEE. The CDR3 has 16 amino acids. CDR3 DNA: TGTGCCAGCAGCGCGTCGGACAGAATCTCTGGAAACACCATATATTTT. It translates to CASSASDRISGNTIYF.

The chain joins TRBV20-1 to TRBJ2-1; 8 bases are a match to TRBD1. With V trimmed by 3 bases and J by 2 bases, 9 bases remained unmatched. The CDR3 has 16 amino acids. Looked up from germline, CDR1 is DFQATT and CDR2 is SNEGSKA (reference sequence). In DNA form, the CDR3 reads TGCAGTGCTAGGATACCGGGACAGGAGACCTACAATGAGCAGTTCTTC. Amino acid sequence: CSARIPGQETYNEQFF.

This clonotype was detected a few times. This chain uses TRBV27 with TRBJ2-3; possibly TRBD2 for D (5 bases). V lost 6 bases and J 4 bases, leaving 11 bases between the germline ends. The length of the CDR3 is 13 residues. The germline V gene has CDR1 MNHEY and CDR2 SMNVEV (reference sequence). CDR3 coding DNA: TGTGCCAGCAGAGAGGGAATAGCAGATACGCAGTATTTT. As protein: CASREGIADTQYF.

This clonotype has just a few counts. V and J are TRBV12-3 or TRBV12-4 and TRBJ2-1; D is perhaps TRBD2 (5 bases). V was pared by 3 bases and J by 9 bases, with 15 bases between. There are 14 residues in the CDR3. The CDR3 loop reads CASSLGLRGIEQFF. CDR3 sequence (DNA): TGTGCCAGCAGTTTGGGCCTCAGAGGGATTGAGCAGTTCTTC.

This clonotype was detected only a few times. The chain links TRBV12-3 or TRBV12-4 to TRBJ2-4; no clear D gene. Trimming shortened V by 2 bases and J by 1 base, and 3 bases separated the two germline ends. This CDR3 has 13 amino acids. The CDR3 sequence is CASSLRAKNIQYF. The CDR3 DNA is TGTGCCAGCAGTTTAAGGGCCAAAAACATTCAGTACTTC.

The chain links TRBV5-1 to TRBJ2-5; the match to TRBD2 covers 8 bases. The CDR3 extends over 16 amino acids. Germline trimming cut 5 bases from V and 6 bases from J; bases unmatched to any gene: 15. Germline CDR1 SGHRS, CDR2 YFSETQ. The CDR3 reads CASSTPGGERLKTQYF. In DNA, the CDR3 is TGCGCCAGCAGTACTCCCGGGGGGGAACGACTAAAGACCCAGTACTTC.

CDR3 residues: CSARDQLAGHTGELFF. The CDR3 bases are TGCAGTGCTAGAGATCAACTAGCGGGCCACACCGGGGAGCTGTTTTTT. This chain connects TRBV20-1 to TRBJ2-2, with 9 bases lining up with TRBD2. The CDR3 loop spans 16 amino acids. Per the germline V gene, CDR1 is DFQATT and CDR2 is SNEGSKA (reference sequence). Unmatched junction bases numbered 5, after V lost 0 bases and J lost 3 bases.

The chain employs TRBV9 and TRBJ2-5; a possible D gene is TRBD1 (5 bases). V lost 3 bases, J lost 1 base, and 16 bases lay in between. Per the germline V gene, CDR1 is SGDLS and CDR2 is YYNGEE. The CDR3 is 16 amino acids. DNA for the CDR3: TGTGCCAGCAGCGCTCGAACGGACAAGACCCAAGAGACCCAGTACTTC. Protein sequence: CASSARTDKTQETQYF.

This clonotype was picked up a small number of times. The chain combines TRBV3-1 with TRBJ2-7; the match to TRBD2 covers 10 bases. The CDR3 consists of 15 residues. V dropped 1 base and J dropped 5; count of bases not matched to a gene: 5. Germline V gene lookup returns CDR1 LGHDT and CDR2 YNNKEL (reference sequence). The CDR3 protein is CASSQAVAGGNEQYF. The CDR3 DNA reads TGTGCCAGCAGCCAAGCGGTAGCGGGAGGTAACGAGCAGTACTTC.

This clonotype was observed a few times. The chain recombines TRBV20-1 with TRBJ2-1, with a tentative D call TRBD2 (5 bases). The V end lost 3 bases, the J end lost 0 bases, and 18 bases lay between the germline ends. Germline V lookup: CDR1 DFQATT, CDR2 SNEGSKA (reference sequence). The CDR3 is 17 residues long. The CDR3 DNA sequence: TGCAGTGCTAGGCCCCCCTGGCAGCGGAACTCCTACAATGAGCAGTTCTTC. This gives the protein CSARPPWQRNSYNEQFF.

This clonotype was recorded once. V usage is TRBV11-3 and J usage is TRBJ1-3; 8 bases fit TRBD1. V lost 8 bases and J lost 7; bases outside the gene matches: 10. Germline-derived CDR1 and CDR2 are SGHNT and YENEEA. This CDR3 is built from 14 residues. The CDR3 reads CASGKSDRGNTIYF. DNA of the CDR3: TGTGCCAGCGGGAAATCAGACAGGGGCAACACCATATATTTT.